Below are 12 T cell receptor beta chains sequenced from a single sample in a study of neoadjuvant anti-PD-1 for oral cavity cancer. Only in-frame clones appear in the TCRdb table, and some are missing; sequencing was by immunoSEQ multiplex PCR. The sample records more than 20,000 clones, approximately 27% being singletons. The sample's time point: after neoadjuvant nivolumab, at surgical resection. Sequencing used tumor tissue, obtained after nivolumab (anti-PD-1) treatment. These TCRs come from a person between 40 and 79 years old with oral cavity squamous cell carcinoma.

This clone was observed a handful of times. The chain carries TRBV5-6 and TRBJ1-2, with TRBD1 as a possible D gene (5 bases). V was shortened by 4 bases and J by 0 bases, with 10 bases between the two germline ends. Germline CDR1 SGHDT, CDR2 YYEEEE. The CDR3 has 14 amino acids. CDR3 nucleotides: TGTGCCAGCAGCCCCGGGGGAGCTAACTATGGCTACACCTTC. Translating it yields CASSPGGANYGYTF.

This chain joins TRBV4-3 and TRBJ2-5, with D possibly TRBD1 on 6 matching bases. Trimming removed 3 bases at V and 5 bases at J, with 16 bases between. This CDR3 has 15 amino acids. Germline V gene lookup returns CDR1 LGHNA and CDR2 YSLEER. The CDR3 protein is CASSQGHGIQETQYF. The CDR3 DNA follows: TGCGCCAGCAGCCAGGGACATGGGATCCAGGAGACCCAGTACTTC.

The CDR3 protein is CASSQDPRAQETQYF. The DNA of the CDR3 is TGTGCCAGCAGCCAAGATCCCAGGGCCCAAGAGACCCAGTACTTC. The chain joins TRBV4-2 to TRBJ2-5; TRBD1 is a possible D gene (5 bases). The CDR3 covers 15 residues. Germline V lookup: CDR1 LGHNA, CDR2 YNFKEQ. Between the trimmed V and J ends, which lost 0 bases and 1 base, there was a span of 9 bases.

This clone was seen only once. The genes are TRBV2 and TRBJ1-5, with a tentative D call TRBD1 (5 bases). Looked up from germline, CDR1 is SNHLY and CDR2 is FYNNEI. Trimming removed 4 bases at V and 6 bases at J, with 10 bases between. The CDR3 runs 13 residues. This CDR3 is CASSVRGSQPQHF. The CDR3 bases are TGTGCCAGCAGTGTAAGGGGTTCTCAGCCCCAGCATTTT.

The chain joins TRBV27 to TRBJ2-7; perhaps TRBD1 as D (6 bases). The CDR3 runs to 19 residues. CDR1 is MNHEY and CDR2 is SMNVEV in the germline V gene (reference sequence). Deletions cut 5 bases from V and 0 bases from J, with 26 bases between. The CDR3 spells CASSEAFGRGIHHSYEQYF. CDR3 DNA: TGTGCCAGCAGTGAGGCGTTTGGCAGGGGAATTCATCACTCCTACGAGCAGTACTTC.

The chain couples TRBV7-8 to TRBJ2-7; TRBD1 is a possible D gene (6 bases). Trimming took 8 bases from V and 5 from J, leaving 16 bases between them. CDR1 is SGHVS, CDR2 FQNEAQ, per germline. There are 13 residues in the CDR3. The chain's CDR3 is CASHGTLLHEQYF. The CDR3, as DNA: TGTGCCAGCCACGGGACACTACTCCACGAGCAGTACTTC.

This clone was detected only a few times. The chain couples TRBV15 to TRBJ2-5; TRBD2 might be the D (5 bases). Germline CDR1 LNHNV, CDR2 YYDKDF (reference sequence). V lost 1 base, J lost 4 bases, and 13 bases lay in between. The CDR3 runs 15 residues. This CDR3 reads CATSRGLGGAETQYF. The CDR3 nucleotides are TGTGCCACCAGCAGAGGTCTAGGAGGTGCAGAGACCCAGTACTTC.

There are many counts of this clone. The chain combines TRBV28 with TRBJ1-2; TRBD1 aligns across 12 bases. The junction had 9 bases not matched to a gene; V was cut back by 6 bases and J by 4 bases. CDR1 and CDR2 from the germline V gene are MDHEN and SYDVKM. This CDR3 is built from 16 residues. The CDR3 bases are TGTGCCAGCAGCTCCAGCGGGACAGGGGGCATCTATGGCTACACCTTC. Its translation: CASSSSGTGGIYGYTF.

This clone appeared a few times. The chain recombines TRBV7-2 with TRBJ2-3; no clear D gene. Germline loops: CDR1 SGHTA, CDR2 FQGNSA. This CDR3 has 13 residues. Trimming pared 1 base from V and 4 bases from J, leaving 6 bases between. The CDR3 here is CASSLVLADTQYF. CDR3 nucleotide sequence: TGTGCCAGCAGCTTAGTGCTGGCAGATACGCAGTATTTT.

By sample fraction, this clone is medium-sized. V usage is TRBV6-7 and J usage is TRBJ2-3; 12 bases agree with TRBD2. TRBV6-7 is known as an ORF, though its function is uncertain. The CDR3 runs to 17 residues. V shed 2 bases, J shed 0 bases, and the junction held 3 bases outside the gene matches. Here the CDR3 DNA reads TGTGCCAGCAGTTACGGACTAGCGGGGAAAAGCACAGATACGCAGTATTTT. This sequence encodes CASSYGLAGKSTDTQYF.

This clone was seen only a few times. The chain has TRBV10-2 and TRBJ1-2; D unclear. Trimming left V 3 bases short and J 4 bases short, with 9 bases between. The CDR3 runs to 13 residues. Germline CDR1 reads WSHSY; CDR2 reads SAAADI. In DNA form, the CDR3 reads TGCGCCAGCAGTGACAACAGTCGCTATGGCTACACCTTC. Translated, it gives CASSDNSRYGYTF.

The chain combines TRBV5-1 with TRBJ2-7, with TRBD2 matching over 12 bases. The junction had 11 bases not matched to a gene; V was cut back by 0 bases and J by 4 bases. The CDR3 is made up of 18 amino acids. From germline, CDR1 is SGHRS and CDR2 YFSETQ. CDR3 region: CASSLGMASGRASYEQYF. The CDR3 DNA sequence: TGCGCCAGCAGCTTGGGAATGGCTAGCGGGAGGGCCTCGTACGAGCAGTACTTC.